The 21 T cell receptor beta chains below come from one sample, sequenced in a study of T-cell reconstitution after alpha-beta-depleted transplantation in children. Unique molecular identifiers tagged the TCRbeta library. TCRdb passed the PCR reads through MiXCR, listing each CDR3 protein once. This table holds about 420,000 distinct CDR3 sequences, under 20% found once. Here the sequenced sample was PBMCs, mostly from graft donor cells, taken 360 days after TCRalphabeta/CD19-depleted stem cell transplant. The receptors originated from a boy younger than two who had a stem cell transplant for Wiskott-Aldrich syndrome, so the T cells may come from the graft donor.

This clonotype was seen ten or more times. The chain recombines TRBV7-9 with TRBJ1-4, with D perhaps TRBD1 (5 bases). Germline-derived CDR1 and CDR2 are SEHNR and FQNEAQ (reference sequence). Deletions cut 5 bases from V and 7 bases from J, with 14 bases between. The CDR3 is made up of 14 amino acids. CDR3 residues: CASSTRGVSEKLFF. The DNA of the CDR3 is TGTGCCAGCAGCACTAGGGGAGTCTCTGAAAAACTGTTTTTT.

This clonotype has just a few counts. This chain uses TRBV19 with TRBJ1-5, with TRBD1 as a possible D gene (5 bases). The CDR3 loop spans 15 amino acids. Germline V lookup: CDR1 LNHDA, CDR2 SQIVND (reference sequence). V was cut by 5 bases and J by 3 bases, with 14 bases left in between. The CDR3 DNA follows: TGTGCCAGTAGTGAACCTGGGACTCCCAATCAGCCCCAGCATTTT. It codes for CASSEPGTPNQPQHF.

This clonotype has only a few counts. The chain recombines TRBV27 with TRBJ2-1, with D possibly being TRBD2 (6 bases). V lost 5 bases to trimming and J lost 6 bases, with 11 bases between them. Germline CDR1 is MNHEY and CDR2 is SMNVEV (reference sequence). The CDR3 is 13 amino acids. The DNA of the CDR3 is TGTGCCAGCAGTACCAGACTAGGCAATGAGCAGTTCTTC. This sequence encodes CASSTRLGNEQFF.

This clonotype has a handful of counts. This chain connects TRBV7-2 to TRBJ2-5; D is undetermined. The length of the CDR3 is 13 residues. Germline V gives CDR1 SGHTA, CDR2 FQGNSA. V lost 2 bases and J lost 4, with 8 bases in between. CDR3 amino acids: CASSLLIRETQYF. CDR3 DNA sequence: TGTGCCAGCAGCTTACTAATCCGAGAGACCCAGTACTTC.

This chain links TRBV11-2 with TRBJ2-3; D possibly corresponds to TRBD1 (6 bases). CDR1 is SGHAT and CDR2 is FQNNGV in the germline V gene. This CDR3 is 17 amino acids long. V lost 0 bases and J 0 bases, leaving 13 bases between the germline ends. This CDR3 reads CASSLDRGGWSTDTQYF. CDR3 nucleotides: TGTGCCAGCAGCTTAGATCGAGGGGGATGGAGCACAGATACGCAGTATTTT.

This chain connects TRBV24-1 to TRBJ2-1, with TRBD2 as a possible D gene (7 bases). The V end lost 9 bases, the J end lost 9 bases, and 17 bases lay between the germline ends. The CDR3 extends over 13 amino acids. Looked up from germline, CDR1 is KGHDR and CDR2 is SFDVKD. The CDR3 region is CATGGGLAGEQFF. The CDR3 DNA follows: TGTGCCACCGGGGGGGGGCTGGCAGGTGAGCAGTTCTTC.

This chain links TRBV5-6 with TRBJ2-5, with TRBD1 identical over 8 bases. The length of the CDR3 is 15 residues. Germline V gene lookup returns CDR1 SGHDT and CDR2 YYEEEE. V was clipped by 4 bases and J by 4 bases; unmatched bases: 9. The CDR3 sequence: CASSLYTDRGETQYF. CDR3 coding DNA: TGTGCCAGCAGCCTATACACTGACAGGGGAGAGACCCAGTACTTC.

This clonotype was counted between two and nine times. This chain links TRBV4-1 with TRBJ1-1, with D maybe TRBD1 (5 bases). From germline, CDR1 is MGHRA and CDR2 YSYEKL. The ends were cut back, 3 bases at V and 4 bases at J, with 15 bases in the middle. The CDR3 runs to 15 residues. The CDR3: CASSHFTPGGTEAFF. The CDR3 DNA follows: TGCGCCAGCAGCCATTTTACACCCGGGGGCACTGAAGCTTTCTTT.

The CDR3 DNA follows: TGTGCCAGCAGTCTGGGACAGGGGTTGGTCAAAAACATTCAGTACTTC. As protein: CASSLGQGLVKNIQYF. The chain has TRBV12-3 or TRBV12-4 and TRBJ2-4, with TRBD1 matching 10 bases. V lost 5 bases and J lost 3; bases outside the gene matches: 7. This CDR3 has 16 residues.

This clonotype occurred many times. The chain has TRBV5-1 and TRBJ2-1; D may be TRBD2 (6 bases). The CDR3 sequence is 13 residues long. Deletions cut 3 bases from V and 4 bases from J, with 8 bases between. Germline V gene sequence: CDR1 SGHRS, CDR2 YFSETQ. This CDR3 reads CASSSGLYNEQFF. The CDR3 DNA is TGCGCCAGCAGCTCGGGACTTTACAATGAGCAGTTCTTC.

J is TRBJ2-7 and V is TRBV2, with D perhaps TRBD1 (7 bases). The CDR3 covers 14 residues. The germline CDR1 and CDR2 sequences are SNHLY and FYNNEI. V shed 6 bases and J shed 3 bases, with 15 bases lying between them. The CDR3 loop reads CASRGRQGGYEQYF. The CDR3 DNA is TGTGCCAGCAGGGGTAGACAGGGAGGCTACGAGCAGTACTTC.

This clonotype was counted a few times. This chain connects TRBV4-2 to TRBJ1-4; D gene uncertain. Germline V gene data show CDR1 as LGHNA and CDR2 as YNFKEQ. This CDR3 region has 20 residues. The ends were cut back, 0 bases at V and 5 bases at J, with 25 bases in the middle. The CDR3 loop is CASSQDTVSDYTAGNEKLFF. CDR3 coding DNA: TGTGCCAGCAGCCAAGACACCGTCTCTGATTACACGGCCGGAAATGAAAAACTGTTTTTT.

The chain employs TRBV27 and TRBJ2-3, with 14 bases fitting TRBD2. CDR1 is MNHEY, CDR2 SMNVEV, per germline (reference sequence). V shed 6 bases, J shed 2 bases, and the junction held 7 bases outside the gene matches. This CDR3 has 17 residues. DNA for the CDR3: TGTGCCAGCAGCCCTTGGACTAGCGGGGGGCCCACAGATACGCAGTATTTT. It specifies CASSPWTSGGPTDTQYF.

This clonotype was observed many times. The rearrangement uses TRBV5-1 and TRBJ2-7; 8 bases are shared with TRBD1. Losses at the gene ends were 4 bases for V and 0 bases for J; bases not matched to a gene: 3. Germline V gene lookup returns CDR1 SGHRS and CDR2 YFSETQ. The CDR3 length is 14 residues. As DNA, the CDR3 is TGCGCCAGCAGCCCAGGGGGCCTCTCCTACGAGCAGTACTTC. The encoded protein is CASSPGGLSYEQYF.

This clonotype was found a few times. The V call is TRBV28, the J call TRBJ2-4; TRBD1 matches 7 bases. Trimming at V came to 4 bases and at J to 0 bases, leaving 3 bases not matched to a gene. Germline V gene lookup returns CDR1 MDHEN and CDR2 SYDVKM. The CDR3 is 15 amino acids. The CDR3 loop reads CASSSGGLAKNIQYF. The CDR3 DNA reads TGTGCCAGCAGTTCAGGGGGTCTAGCCAAAAACATTCAGTACTTC. Full variable domain (remainder filled in from reference TRBV28 and TRBJ2-4): DVKVTQSSRYLVKRTGEKVFLECVQDMDHENMFWYRQDPGLGLRLIYFSYDVKMKEKGDIPEGYSVSREKKERFSLILESASTNQTSMYLCASSSGGLAKNIQYFGAGTRLSVL.

The V call is TRBV7-2, the J call TRBJ1-2; D unclear. Germline loops: CDR1 SGHTA, CDR2 FQGNSA. The CDR3 extends over 12 amino acids. The ends were cut back, 2 bases at V and 1 base at J, with 2 bases in the middle. As DNA, the CDR3 is TGTGCCAGCAGCTTATTTAACTATGGCTACACCTTC. It specifies CASSLFNYGYTF.

V gene TRBV4-2 combines with J gene TRBJ2-1; the D call may be TRBD1 or TRBD2 (5 bases each). CDR1 LGHNA and CDR2 YNFKEQ come from the germline V gene. This CDR3 region has 17 residues. Trimming cost V 0 bases and J 4 bases, with 16 bases left between them. DNA for the CDR3: TGTGCCAGCAGCCAAGATGGGGGTTTTGCCCCATACAATGAGCAGTTCTTC. Residues: CASSQDGGFAPYNEQFF.

The J gene is TRBJ2-3, the V gene TRBV12-3 or TRBV12-4, with 13 bases lining up with TRBD2. This CDR3 comprises 16 residues. V dropped 6 bases and J dropped 6; count of bases not matched to a gene: 9. In DNA, the CDR3 is TGTGCCAGCAGCCCTAGGACGACTAGCGGGGGGGATACGCAGTATTTT. Protein: CASSPRTTSGGDTQYF.

This clonotype was seen ten or more times. The V call is TRBV2, the J call TRBJ2-2; TRBD2 agrees at 11 bases. The CDR3 consists of 14 residues. Trimming took 8 bases from V and 5 from J; bases not matched to a gene: 4. Germline assignment: CDR1 SNHLY and CDR2 FYNNEI. As DNA, the CDR3 is TGTGCCAGCGGGGGACTAGCGGTTACCGGGGAGCTGTTTTTT. Residues: CASGGLAVTGELFF.

This chain uses TRBV12-3 or TRBV12-4 with TRBJ2-7; D perhaps matches TRBD1 (6 bases). V was shortened by 6 bases and J by 2 bases, with 14 bases between the two germline ends. The CDR3 has 14 residues. CDR3 nucleotide sequence: TGTGCCAGCAGCCAAGGACAGATTACCTACGAGCAGTACTTC. It specifies CASSQGQITYEQYF.

This clonotype was counted between two and nine times. The rearrangement uses TRBV7-8 and TRBJ2-7; D ambiguous. The CDR3 runs 15 residues. Trimming took 2 bases from V and 0 from J, leaving 11 bases between them. The germline gives CDR1 SGHVS, CDR2 FQNEAQ. CDR3 sequence: CASSLYRQASYEQYF. Here the CDR3 DNA reads TGTGCCAGCAGCTTATATCGGCAGGCCTCCTACGAGCAGTACTTC.